These T cell receptor beta chains were read from a single sample in a study of post-analysis software for immune sequencing data. TCRdb redid the calling of the PCR reads with MiXCR, one entry per CDR3 protein. The table has hundreds of thousands of distinct CDR3 sequences, roughly 27% seen once. The sequenced sample consisted of blood. Receptor source: a girl aged 10 to 17 with multiple sclerosis. Each CDR3 is given with its conserved first and last residue. The D gene is left open where the match is weak. The listing skips clone size in some rows; elsewhere it reads once, few, many or a size class.

few	TRBV29-1	-	TRBJ2-5	TGCAGCGTAGGGGGGACGGAGACCCAGTACTTC	CSVGGTETQYF
-	TRBV11-2	-	TRBJ2-7	TGTGCCAGCAGCCCAAACCCGGGTAGGGACGAGCAGTACTTC	CASSPNPGRDEQYF
few	TRBV6-5	-	TRBJ2-7	TGTGCCAGCAGTTTAGGTCGGGGACAGCAGTACTTC	CASSLGRGQQYF
-	TRBV18	-	TRBJ1-4	TGTGCCAGCTCAAACAACCCAGGGTGGAGTGAAAAACTGTTTTTT	CASSNNPGWSEKLFF
few	TRBV28	TRBD1	TRBJ2-3	TGTGCCAGCAGACCTTACAGGGGGCTGGGGGATACGCAGTATTTT	CASRPYRGLGDTQYF
-	TRBV4-1	-	TRBJ2-4	TGCGCCAGCAGCCAACTAGCGGACAGGGCCGACCTTATAGCCAAAAACATTCAGTACTTC	CASSQLADRADLIAKNIQYF
few	TRBV10-3	-	TRBJ1-1	TGTGCCATCGCGCCACATAAGGGGGACACTGAAGCTTTCTTT	CAIAPHKGDTEAFF
-	TRBV4-1	-	TRBJ2-1	TGCGCCAGCAGCCAAGACCCGTTTCGGCAGTTCTTC	CASSQDPFRQFF
-	TRBV7-2	TRBD1	TRBJ2-2	TGTGCCAGCAGCTCCCGGACAGGGGGAACCGGGGAGCTGTTTTTT	CASSSRTGGTGELFF
-	TRBV29-1	TRBD2	TRBJ2-5	TGCGGCGTTGTACTAGCGGGGGGAGCAGAGACCCAGTACTTC	CGVVLAGGAETQYF
-	TRBV9	TRBD2	TRBJ2-1	TGTGCCTACGCCGGCTCAGCGGGGTGCATAAGGGTCGGCTCCTACAATGAGCAGTTCTTC	CAYAGSAGCIRVGSYNEQFF
-	TRBV25-1	-	TRBJ2-7	TGTGCCAGCAGGGGGGGAGGATTCCTAAAGAGCTCCTACGAGCAGTACTTC	CASRGGGFLKSSYEQYF
-	TRBV25-1	-	TRBJ1-5	TGTGCCAGCAGGGGTTTTCTGGGTCAGCCCCAGCATTTT	CASRGFLGQPQHF